This TCR beta chain was documented in a study of shared clonotypes between healthy human individuals. Broader study findings: Naive subsets tended to show greater estimated richness than memory subsets.

Profiling relied on immunoSEQ multiplex PCR, and the TCRdb table lists in-frame clones only, not all of them. Here the sample spans some 1.5 million clones, 95% to 99% being singletons. The CDR3 is made up of 13 amino acids. Deletions cut 7 bases from V and 4 bases from J, with 16 bases between. Germline V gene sequence: CDR1 SQVTM, CDR2 ANQGSEA. As regards this clone: Its antigen is not known.

This chain joins TRBV29-1 and TRBJ2-5, with a possible D match to TRBD2 (5 bases). The specimen was naive CD4+ T cells sorted from blood. Sample subset: CD45RA+ positively selected. The clonotype originates from a man younger than 45 in good health. The CDR3, as DNA: TGCAGCGCCGAGGGTCTAGGGTTAGAGACCCAGTACTTC. This encodes CSAEGLGLETQYF.